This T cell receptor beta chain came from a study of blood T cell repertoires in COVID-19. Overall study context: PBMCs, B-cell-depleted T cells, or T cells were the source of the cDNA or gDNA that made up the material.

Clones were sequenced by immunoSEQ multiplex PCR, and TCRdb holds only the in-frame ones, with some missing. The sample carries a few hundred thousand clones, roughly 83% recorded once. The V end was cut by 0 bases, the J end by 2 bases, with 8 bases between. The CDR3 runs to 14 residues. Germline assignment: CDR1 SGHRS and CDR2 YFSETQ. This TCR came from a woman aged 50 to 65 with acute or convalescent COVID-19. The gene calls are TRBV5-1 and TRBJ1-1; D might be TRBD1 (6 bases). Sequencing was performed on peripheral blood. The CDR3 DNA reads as TGCGCCAGCAGCTTGGTAGGGACAAACACTGAAGCTTTCTTT. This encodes CASSLVGTNTEAFF.